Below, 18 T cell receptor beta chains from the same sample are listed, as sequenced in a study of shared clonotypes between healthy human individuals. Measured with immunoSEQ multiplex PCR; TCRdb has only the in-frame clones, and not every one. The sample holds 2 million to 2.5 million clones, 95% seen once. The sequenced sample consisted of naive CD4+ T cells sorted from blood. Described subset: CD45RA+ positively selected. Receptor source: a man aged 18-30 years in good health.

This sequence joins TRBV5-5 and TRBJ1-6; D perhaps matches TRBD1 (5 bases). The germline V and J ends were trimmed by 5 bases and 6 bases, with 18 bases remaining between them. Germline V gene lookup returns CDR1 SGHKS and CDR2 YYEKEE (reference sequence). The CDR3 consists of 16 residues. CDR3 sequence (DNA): TGTGCCAGCAGGGAGACTGGGACGGCAGTTAATTCACCCCTCCACTTT. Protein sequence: CASRETGTAVNSPLHF.

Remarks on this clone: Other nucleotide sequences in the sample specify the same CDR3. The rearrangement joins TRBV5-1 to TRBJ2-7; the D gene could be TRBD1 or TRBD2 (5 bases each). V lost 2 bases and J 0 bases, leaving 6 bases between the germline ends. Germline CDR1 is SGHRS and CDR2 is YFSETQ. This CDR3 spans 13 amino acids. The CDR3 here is CASSFGTSYEQYF. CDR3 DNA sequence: TGCGCCAGCAGCTTTGGGACCTCCTACGAGCAGTACTTC.

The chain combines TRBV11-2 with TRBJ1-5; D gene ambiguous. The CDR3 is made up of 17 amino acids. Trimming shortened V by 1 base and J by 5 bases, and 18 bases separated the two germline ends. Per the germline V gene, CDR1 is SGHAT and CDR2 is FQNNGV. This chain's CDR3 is CASSLGKGRNFYQPQHF. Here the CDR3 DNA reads TGTGCCAGCAGCTTAGGGAAGGGCAGAAATTTCTATCAGCCCCAGCATTTT.

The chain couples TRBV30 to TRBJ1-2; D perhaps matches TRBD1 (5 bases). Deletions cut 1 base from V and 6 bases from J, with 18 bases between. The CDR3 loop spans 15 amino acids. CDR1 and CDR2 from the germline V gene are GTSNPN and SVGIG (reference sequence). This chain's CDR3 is CAWSGNRDPIHGYTF. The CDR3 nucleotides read TGTGCCTGGAGTGGCAATAGGGACCCAATTCATGGCTACACCTTC.

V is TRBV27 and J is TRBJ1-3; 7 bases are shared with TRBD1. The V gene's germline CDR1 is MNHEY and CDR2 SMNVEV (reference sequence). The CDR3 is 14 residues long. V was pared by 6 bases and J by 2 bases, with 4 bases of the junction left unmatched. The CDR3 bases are TGTGCCAGCAGAACAGACAGGGCTGGAAACACCATATATTTT. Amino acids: CASRTDRAGNTIYF.

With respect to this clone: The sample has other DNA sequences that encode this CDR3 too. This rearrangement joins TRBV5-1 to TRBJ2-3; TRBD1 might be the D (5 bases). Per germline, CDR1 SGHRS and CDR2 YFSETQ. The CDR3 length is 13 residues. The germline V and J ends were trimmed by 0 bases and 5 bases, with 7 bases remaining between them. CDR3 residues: CASSLGQGDTQYF. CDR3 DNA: TGCGCCAGCAGCTTGGGTCAGGGAGATACGCAGTATTTT.

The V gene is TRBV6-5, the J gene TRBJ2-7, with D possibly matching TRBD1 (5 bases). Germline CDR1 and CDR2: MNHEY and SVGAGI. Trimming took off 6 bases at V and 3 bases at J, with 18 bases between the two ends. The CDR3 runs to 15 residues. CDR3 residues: CASSSRGRAHYEQYF. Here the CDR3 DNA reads TGTGCCAGCAGCTCCCGTGGCAGGGCCCACTACGAGCAGTACTTC.

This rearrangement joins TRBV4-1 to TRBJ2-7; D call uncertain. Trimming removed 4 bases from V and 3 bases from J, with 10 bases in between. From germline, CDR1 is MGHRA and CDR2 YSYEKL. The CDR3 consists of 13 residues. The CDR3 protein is CASSPAMSYEQYF. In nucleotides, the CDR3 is TGCGCCAGCAGCCCAGCCATGAGCTACGAGCAGTACTTC.

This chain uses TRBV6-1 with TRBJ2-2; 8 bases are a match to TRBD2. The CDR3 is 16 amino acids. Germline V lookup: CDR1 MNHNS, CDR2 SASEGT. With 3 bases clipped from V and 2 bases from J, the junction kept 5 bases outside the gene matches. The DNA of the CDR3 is TGTGCCAGCAGTGATGTTAGCGGGGCAAACACCGGGGAGCTGTTTTTT. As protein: CASSDVSGANTGELFF.

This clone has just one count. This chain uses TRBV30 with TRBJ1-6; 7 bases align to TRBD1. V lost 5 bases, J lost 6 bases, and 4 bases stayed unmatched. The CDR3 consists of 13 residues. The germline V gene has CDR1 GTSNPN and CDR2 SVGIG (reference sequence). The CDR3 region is CAWGGTVNSPLHF. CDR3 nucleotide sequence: TGTGCCTGGGGTGGGACAGTTAATTCACCCCTCCACTTT.

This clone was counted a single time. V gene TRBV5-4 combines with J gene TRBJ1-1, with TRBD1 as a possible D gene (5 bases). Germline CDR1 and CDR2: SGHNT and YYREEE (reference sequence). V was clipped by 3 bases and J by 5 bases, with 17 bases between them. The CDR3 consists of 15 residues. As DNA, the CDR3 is TGTGCCAGCAGCTCCGGATCCGGGACCCGGACTGAAGCTTTCTTT. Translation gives CASSSGSGTRTEAFF.

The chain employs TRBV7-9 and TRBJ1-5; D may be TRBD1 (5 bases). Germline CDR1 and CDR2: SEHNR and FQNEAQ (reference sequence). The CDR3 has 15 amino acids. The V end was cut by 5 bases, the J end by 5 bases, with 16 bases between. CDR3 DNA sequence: TGTGCCAGCAGCCCTGGGGGGGAGAGGCATCAGCCCCAGCATTTT. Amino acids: CASSPGGERHQPQHF.

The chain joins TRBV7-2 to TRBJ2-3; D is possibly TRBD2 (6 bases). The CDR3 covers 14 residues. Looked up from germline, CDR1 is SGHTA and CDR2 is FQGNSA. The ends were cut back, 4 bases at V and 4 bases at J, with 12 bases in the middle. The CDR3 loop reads CASSWGTLSDTQYF. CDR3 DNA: TGTGCCAGCAGCTGGGGGACTTTGTCAGATACGCAGTATTTT.

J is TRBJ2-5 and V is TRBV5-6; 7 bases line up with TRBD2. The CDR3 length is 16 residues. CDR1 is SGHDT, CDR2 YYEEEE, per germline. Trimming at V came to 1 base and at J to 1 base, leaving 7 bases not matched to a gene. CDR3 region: CASSLLAGRIQETQYF. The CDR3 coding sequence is TGTGCCAGCAGCTTGTTAGCGGGTAGAATCCAAGAGACCCAGTACTTC.

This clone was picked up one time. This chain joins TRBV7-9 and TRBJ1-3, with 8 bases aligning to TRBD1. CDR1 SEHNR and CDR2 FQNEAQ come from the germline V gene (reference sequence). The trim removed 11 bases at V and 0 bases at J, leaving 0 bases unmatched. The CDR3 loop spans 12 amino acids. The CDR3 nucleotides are TGTGCCGGGACAGGCTCTGGAAACACCATATATTTT. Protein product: CAGTGSGNTIYF.

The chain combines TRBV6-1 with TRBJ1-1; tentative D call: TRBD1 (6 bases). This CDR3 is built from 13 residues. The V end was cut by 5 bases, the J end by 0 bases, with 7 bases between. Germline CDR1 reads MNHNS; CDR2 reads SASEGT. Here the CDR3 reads CASSWTVNTEAFF. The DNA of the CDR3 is TGTGCCAGCAGTTGGACAGTGAACACTGAAGCTTTCTTT.

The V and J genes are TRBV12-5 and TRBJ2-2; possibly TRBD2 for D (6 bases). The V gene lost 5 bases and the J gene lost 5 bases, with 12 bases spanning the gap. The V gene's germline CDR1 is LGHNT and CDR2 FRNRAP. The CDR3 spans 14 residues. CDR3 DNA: TGTGCTAGTGGTACGGAGGGAGTTACCGGGGAGCTGTTTTTT. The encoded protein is CASGTEGVTGELFF.

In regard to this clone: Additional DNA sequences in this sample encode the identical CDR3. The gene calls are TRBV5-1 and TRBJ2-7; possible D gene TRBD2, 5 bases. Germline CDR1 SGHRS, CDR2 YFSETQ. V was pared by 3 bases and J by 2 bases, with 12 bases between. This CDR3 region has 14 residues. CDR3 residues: CASSSGGGTYEQYF. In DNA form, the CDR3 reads TGCGCCAGCAGCTCCGGTGGAGGAACCTACGAGCAGTACTTC.